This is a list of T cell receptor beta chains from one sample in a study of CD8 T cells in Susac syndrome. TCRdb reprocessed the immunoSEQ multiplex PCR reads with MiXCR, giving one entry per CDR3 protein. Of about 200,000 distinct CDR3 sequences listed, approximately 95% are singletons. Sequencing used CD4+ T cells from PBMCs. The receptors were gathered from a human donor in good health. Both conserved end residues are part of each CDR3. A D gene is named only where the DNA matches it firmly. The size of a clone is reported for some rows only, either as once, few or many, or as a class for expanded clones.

DNA: TGCAGTGCTTGGGGGGGGCGATACACAGATACGCAGTATTTT; CDR3: CSAWGGRYTDTQYF; D: .; J: TRBJ2-3; size: .; V: TRBV20-1
DNA: TGTGCCAGCAGCGCCCTCGGTGAGCCGATAACCCCAGATACGCAGTATTTT; CDR3: CASSALGEPITPDTQYF; D: .; J: TRBJ2-3; size: .; V: TRBV9
DNA: TGCGCCAGCAGCCAGAATCGGGGCCGGGGAGAGACCCAGTACTTC; CDR3: CASSQNRGRGETQYF; D: .; J: TRBJ2-5; size: once; V: TRBV4-3
DNA: TGCGCCAGCAGCTTCGGCGCCAGGGGAAACTATGGCTACACCTTC; CDR3: CASSFGARGNYGYTF; D: .; J: TRBJ1-2; size: .; V: TRBV5-1
DNA: TGTGCCAGCAGCGTATCTGAGACCCAGTACTTC; CDR3: CASSVSETQYF; D: .; J: TRBJ2-5; size: .; V: TRBV9
DNA: TGCGCCAGCAGCCAAGAGTCGGGAGAAAAACTGTTTTTT; CDR3: CASSQESGEKLFF; D: .; J: TRBJ1-4; size: .; V: TRBV4-3
DNA: TGCGCCAGCAGCTTGGTGGGGACAGCGGAGCAGCCCCAGCATTTT; CDR3: CASSLVGTAEQPQHF; D: TRBD1; J: TRBJ1-5; size: .; V: TRBV5-1
DNA: TGTGCCGGGGGCGGGCTAGTCACAGATACGCAGTATTTT; CDR3: CAGGGLVTDTQYF; D: .; J: TRBJ2-3; size: .; V: TRBV7-9
DNA: TGTGCCAGCAGTGAGTGGCGGGGGGGCCGAGAGACCCAGTACTTC; CDR3: CASSEWRGGRETQYF; D: TRBD2; J: TRBJ2-5; size: .; V: TRBV25-1
DNA: TGCAGCGCGAGGGACTTGGGGCAGCCCCAGCATTTT; CDR3: CSARDLGQPQHF; D: .; J: TRBJ1-5; size: .; V: TRBV29-1
DNA: TGCAGTGCTAGGACAGGGGGCCAAGATACGCAGTATTTT; CDR3: CSARTGGQDTQYF; D: TRBD1; J: TRBJ2-3; size: .; V: TRBV20-1
DNA: TGTGCCAGCAGCCTTCGACAGGGACCAGATACGCAGTATTTT; CDR3: CASSLRQGPDTQYF; D: TRBD1; J: TRBJ2-3; size: once; V: TRBV9
DNA: TGTGCCAGCAGTATCCCGGGGTCGGTCCTGAACACCGGGGAGCTGTTTTTT; CDR3: CASSIPGSVLNTGELFF; D: .; J: TRBJ2-2; size: .; V: TRBV12-3/TRBV12-4
DNA: TGTGCCACCAGTCGCGGACCGAACACCGGGGAGCTGTTTTTT; CDR3: CATSRGPNTGELFF; D: .; J: TRBJ2-2; size: .; V: TRBV24-1
DNA: TGCGCCAGCAGCCATGTAGGACAGGGACGGACCGGGGAGCTGTTTTTT; CDR3: CASSHVGQGRTGELFF; D: TRBD1; J: TRBJ2-2; size: .; V: TRBV4-3
DNA: TGTGCCAGCAGCCAGGAAGCCTATGGCTACACCTTC; CDR3: CASSQEAYGYTF; D: .; J: TRBJ1-2; size: few; V: TRBV14
DNA: TGCAGTGCCCCAGGCAGTCGCAATCAGCCCCAGCATTTT; CDR3: CSAPGSRNQPQHF; D: .; J: TRBJ1-5; size: .; V: TRBV20-1
DNA: TGCAGCGTTGATGGGTACCAAGAGACCCAGTACTTC; CDR3: CSVDGYQETQYF; D: .; J: TRBJ2-5; size: .; V: TRBV29-1
DNA: TGCAGCGCGGACAGGGTCAGCTATGGCTACACCTTC; CDR3: CSADRVSYGYTF; D: TRBD1; J: TRBJ1-2; size: .; V: TRBV29-1
DNA: TGTGCCAGCACCAAACTAGCGGGAGGGCCGATTGAGCAGTTCTTC; CDR3: CASTKLAGGPIEQFF; D: TRBD2; J: TRBJ2-1; size: .; V: TRBV9
DNA: TGCAGTGCTAGACTAGCGTTGGACTACAATGAGCAGTTCTTC; CDR3: CSARLALDYNEQFF; D: .; J: TRBJ2-1; size: .; V: TRBV20-1
DNA: TGCAGTGCTGGAGGGTGGGCAGGGGGTATCCCCGGGGAGCTGTTTTTT; CDR3: CSAGGWAGGIPGELFF; D: .; J: TRBJ2-2; size: .; V: TRBV20-1
DNA: TGCAGCGTTAGGACAGGGGGTAACACTGAAGCTTTCTTT; CDR3: CSVRTGGNTEAFF; D: TRBD1; J: TRBJ1-1; size: few; V: TRBV29-1
DNA: TGCAGCGTGCCAAAACCGGGATCGGAGGGGGCCAACGTCCTGACTTTC; CDR3: CSVPKPGSEGANVLTF; D: .; J: TRBJ2-6; size: once; V: TRBV29-1
DNA: TGTGCCAGCAGCCCCCAGCCAGGGAGCGAGTCCTATAATTCACCCCTCCACTTT; CDR3: CASSPQPGSESYNSPLHF; D: .; J: TRBJ1-6; size: once; V: TRBV5-4
DNA: TGTGCCAGCTCACCACTGTCAGGGGACTTGAACACTGAAGCTTTCTTT; CDR3: CASSPLSGDLNTEAFF; D: .; J: TRBJ1-1; size: .; V: TRBV18
DNA: TGTGCCAGCAGTCCGGGACCCCCATTGCCCCAGCATTTT; CDR3: CASSPGPPLPQHF; D: .; J: TRBJ1-5; size: .; V: TRBV5-6
DNA: TGTGCCAGTAGTCTCTCCGGGACAGGGAACTACGAGCAGTACTTC; CDR3: CASSLSGTGNYEQYF; D: TRBD1; J: TRBJ2-7; size: .; V: TRBV19
DNA: TGTGCCAGCAGCCTCCCGGGACCAGGGTCGGAGCAGTTCTTC; CDR3: CASSLPGPGSEQFF; D: .; J: TRBJ2-1; size: .; V: TRBV7-3
DNA: TGCAGAGACAAAGCGGCCTTCACAGATACGCAGTATTTT; CDR3: CRDKAAFTDTQYF; D: .; J: TRBJ2-3; size: .; V: TRBV20-1
DNA: TGTGCCAGCTCACCAGAACCTGGGAGGGCCAACGTCCTGACTTTC; CDR3: CASSPEPGRANVLTF; D: .; J: TRBJ2-6; size: .; V: TRBV2
DNA: TGTGCCAGCAGTACGGGCCTTTCTGATTCACCCCTCCACTTT; CDR3: CASSTGLSDSPLHF; D: .; J: TRBJ1-6; size: .; V: TRBV12-3/TRBV12-4
DNA: TGTGCCAGCAGCCCCGGGGGCGGGGGGGACAATGAGCAGTTCTTC; CDR3: CASSPGGGGDNEQFF; D: TRBD2; J: TRBJ2-1; size: .; V: TRBV5-4
DNA: TGTGCCAGCAGCCACCGAGGGGACATTCAGTACTTC; CDR3: CASSHRGDIQYF; D: .; J: TRBJ2-4; size: .; V: TRBV11-2
DNA: TGTGCCAGCAGCTTAGCTCAGGGCCATCAGCCCCAGCATTTT; CDR3: CASSLAQGHQPQHF; D: .; J: TRBJ1-5; size: .; V: TRBV7-9
DNA: TGTGCCACCAGTGTAGGGACAGGGCAAGGCAATCAGCCCCAGCATTTT; CDR3: CATSVGTGQGNQPQHF; D: TRBD1; J: TRBJ1-5; size: .; V: TRBV24-1
DNA: TGCAGCGTTTTTTATCGAAAAGGCACAGATACGCAGTATTTT; CDR3: CSVFYRKGTDTQYF; D: .; J: TRBJ2-3; size: .; V: TRBV29-1
DNA: TGCAGCGTTGAAGTGAGCTTAGGGTTGCCTGAAGCTTTCTTT; CDR3: CSVEVSLGLPEAFF; D: .; J: TRBJ1-1; size: .; V: TRBV29-1
DNA: TGTGCCAGCAGCCTAGGTTCGGGGAGCTCCTACAATGAGCAGTTCTTC; CDR3: CASSLGSGSSYNEQFF; D: .; J: TRBJ2-1; size: .; V: TRBV7-2
DNA: TGCGCCAGCAGCTTACCTACCGGGACAGGGGTTACAGGGATGAACACAGATACGCAGTATTTT; CDR3: CASSLPTGTGVTGMNTDTQYF; D: TRBD1; J: TRBJ2-3; size: .; V: TRBV5-1
DNA: TGCGCCAGCACACAGGGGGCGCAGGGGGCCAACGTCCTGACTTTC; CDR3: CASTQGAQGANVLTF; D: TRBD1; J: TRBJ2-6; size: once; V: TRBV5-1
DNA: TGTGCCAGCAGCTCAGGGTTTTGGGCCAAAAACATTCAGTACTTC; CDR3: CASSSGFWAKNIQYF; D: .; J: TRBJ2-4; size: .; V: TRBV7-8
DNA: TGTGCCAGCAGCTTAGCGTTGGGAGCGAACACTGAAGCTTTCTTT; CDR3: CASSLALGANTEAFF; D: .; J: TRBJ1-1; size: .; V: TRBV7-9
DNA: TGTGCCAGCAGCCGTGGACAGAGAAATTCACCCCTCCACTTT; CDR3: CASSRGQRNSPLHF; D: .; J: TRBJ1-6; size: .; V: TRBV11-3
DNA: TGCGCCAGCAGCCAAGAACGGCAAGCCTTCTACGAGCAGTACTTC; CDR3: CASSQERQAFYEQYF; D: .; J: TRBJ2-7; size: .; V: TRBV4-1
DNA: TGCGCCAGCGGGACTTCAAACAATGAGCAGTTCTTC; CDR3: CASGTSNNEQFF; D: .; J: TRBJ2-1; size: .; V: TRBV5-1
DNA: TGTGCCAGCATTTCAGGACACTATGGCTACACCTTC; CDR3: CASISGHYGYTF; D: .; J: TRBJ1-2; size: .; V: TRBV28
DNA: TGCAGTGCTAGCTATGTCTACGAGCAGTACTTC; CDR3: CSASYVYEQYF; D: .; J: TRBJ2-7; size: .; V: TRBV20-1
DNA: TGTGCCTGGGTAGAGGACAGGTACACCGGGGAGCTGTTTTTT; CDR3: CAWVEDRYTGELFF; D: TRBD1; J: TRBJ2-2; size: .; V: TRBV30
DNA: TGCAGTGCTAGAGGGTGGGTGGGTGTTAACTATGGCTACACCTTC; CDR3: CSARGWVGVNYGYTF; D: .; J: TRBJ1-2; size: .; V: TRBV20-1
DNA: TGCAGTGCTAGAGATGCCAGCGGGAGGTTAGAGACCCAGTACTTC; CDR3: CSARDASGRLETQYF; D: TRBD2; J: TRBJ2-5; size: .; V: TRBV20-1
DNA: TGTGCCAGCAGCTCAATCCCCGCCGGTGACAGGGACCCCCACGAGCAGTACTTC; CDR3: CASSSIPAGDRDPHEQYF; D: TRBD1; J: TRBJ2-7; size: .; V: TRBV11-2
DNA: TGTGCCAGCAGCCGTGGGACAGGGTCCTACGAGCAGTACTTC; CDR3: CASSRGTGSYEQYF; D: TRBD1; J: TRBJ2-7; size: .; V: TRBV7-9
DNA: TGTGCCAGCAGTGAGAGTTTGGGCAAAAACATTCAGTACTTC; CDR3: CASSESLGKNIQYF; D: .; J: TRBJ2-4; size: .; V: TRBV2
DNA: TGTGCCAGCAGCCAACTACCAGGGGGCAATCAGCCCCAGCATTTT; CDR3: CASSQLPGGNQPQHF; D: .; J: TRBJ1-5; size: .; V: TRBV3-1
DNA: TGTGCCAGCAGCCCGTTGATAGCCCCAGAGACCCAGTACTTC; CDR3: CASSPLIAPETQYF; D: .; J: TRBJ2-5; size: .; V: TRBV3-1
DNA: TGTGCCAGCAGCCCAACAAACGGTGGCTATGGCTACACCTTC; CDR3: CASSPTNGGYGYTF; D: .; J: TRBJ1-2; size: .; V: TRBV6-6
DNA: TGTGCCAGCTCACCACGGGCAGGGGGACTCAATGAGCAGTTCTTC; CDR3: CASSPRAGGLNEQFF; D: .; J: TRBJ2-1; size: .; V: TRBV18
DNA: TGTGCCAGCAGCCCGCGGACCTTTGCGAACACCGGGGAGCTGTTTTTT; CDR3: CASSPRTFANTGELFF; D: .; J: TRBJ2-2; size: once; V: TRBV3-1